This TCR beta chain was recorded in a study of blood T cells in healthy people across ages. Primers used in a second PCR of about 7 to 12 cycles were a sample-barcoded 5' primer and a J-beta primer mix. Every sample gave at least 3 million paired-end reads containing CDR3. TCRdb reprocessed the 5' RACE reads via MiXCR and lists one record per CDR3 protein. The sample includes 800,000 to 1,300,000 distinct CDR3 sequences, about 23% of them seen just once. Germline lookup yields CDR1 MNHNS and CDR2 SASEGT. V dropped 3 bases and J dropped 2 bases, with 17 bases sitting between them. The CDR3 extends over 16 amino acids. This same sample was also taken into another study, of T cells of mothers and their children. That study reports: A few healthy Caucasian mothers served as donors, and their six children did as well. For each mother, over 8 million TCR beta CDR3 reads were obtained, and for each child, about 3 million.

The sequenced material came from blood. The chain recombines TRBV6-1 with TRBJ2-7, with D perhaps given as TRBD1 or TRBD2 (6 bases each). The sequence was obtained from a girl aged 2-10 years in good health. This CDR3 is CASSDLGGPPTYEQYF. Here the CDR3 DNA reads TGTGCCAGCAGTGACCTCGGGGGCCCACCTACCTACGAGCAGTACTTC.